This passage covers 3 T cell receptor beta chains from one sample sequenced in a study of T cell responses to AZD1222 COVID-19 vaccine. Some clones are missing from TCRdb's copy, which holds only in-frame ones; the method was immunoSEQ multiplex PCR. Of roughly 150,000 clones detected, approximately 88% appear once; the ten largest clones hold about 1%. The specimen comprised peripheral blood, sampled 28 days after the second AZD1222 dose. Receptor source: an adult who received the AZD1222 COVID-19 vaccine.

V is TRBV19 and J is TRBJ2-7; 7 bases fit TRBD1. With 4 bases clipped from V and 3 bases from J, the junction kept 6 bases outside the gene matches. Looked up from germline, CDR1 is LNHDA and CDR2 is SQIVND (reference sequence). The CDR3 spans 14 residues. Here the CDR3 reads CASSNPGQIYEQYF. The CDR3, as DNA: TGTGCCAGTAGTAATCCGGGACAGATCTACGAGCAGTACTTC. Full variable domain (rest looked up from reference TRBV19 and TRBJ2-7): DGGITQSPKYLFRKEGQNVTLSCEQNLNHDAMYWYRQDPGQGLRLIYYSQIVNDFQKGDIAEGYSVSREKKESFPLTVTSAQKNPTAFYLCASSNPGQIYEQYFGPGTRLTVT.

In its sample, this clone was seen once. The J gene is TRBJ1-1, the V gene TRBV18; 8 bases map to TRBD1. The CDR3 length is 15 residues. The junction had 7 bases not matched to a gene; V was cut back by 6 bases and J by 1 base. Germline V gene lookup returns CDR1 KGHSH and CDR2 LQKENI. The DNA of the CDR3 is TGTGCCAGCTCTCGTGACAGGGGATCGAACACTGAAGCTTTCTTT. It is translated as CASSRDRGSNTEAFF.

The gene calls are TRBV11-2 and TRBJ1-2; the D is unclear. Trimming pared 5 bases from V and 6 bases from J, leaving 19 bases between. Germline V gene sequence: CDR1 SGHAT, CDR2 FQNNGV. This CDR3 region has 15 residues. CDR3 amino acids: CASSPPVGMLDGYTF. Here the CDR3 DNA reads TGTGCCAGCAGCCCCCCGGTTGGGATGTTGGATGGCTACACCTTC.